The clone carrying this T cell receptor beta chain was detected ten times or more. Its matching antigen is unknown. RNA transcripts served as template for amplifying TCR beta CDR3 sequences. Amplification began with first-round RT-PCR using HTBI primers, then second-round multiplex PCR was performed. MiXCR, applied by TCRdb to the multiplex PCR reads, yields one record per CDR3 protein. The table records about 210,000 distinct CDR3 sequences, 25% to 30% of them present only once. The sample is drawn from a study of Graves' ophthalmopathy and Graves' hyperthyroidism. About the research overall: Blood was drawn at initial diagnosis, before any treatment. Study observations and caveats: Blood also contained most of the expanded thyroid clonotypes above 0.001 frequency. The model forecast ophthalmopathy progression, reaching under 71% sensitivity and around 75% specificity.

This CDR3 spans 13 amino acids. The germline V gene has CDR1 MDHEN and CDR2 SYDVKM. Trimming removed 3 bases from V and 3 bases from J, with 9 bases in between. Each donor who had ophthalmopathy showed moderate-to-severe activity, a CAS of ≥3, a NOSPECS of ≥4, and a duration under 3 months. Sequences were obtained from peripheral blood. V and J are TRBV28 and TRBJ2-7; D gene ambiguous. The receptor was isolated from a man in his fifties or sixties with Graves' ophthalmopathy. CDR3 sequence reads: CASSFEPHYEQYF. The DNA for the CDR3 is TGTGCCAGCAGTTTCGAACCCCACTACGAGCAGTACTTC.